This TCR beta chain was found in a study of T cell changes during pregnancy in multiple sclerosis. Sequencing was performed with immunoSEQ multiplex PCR; in TCRdb, only in-frame clones are kept and a portion is missing. The sample has over 70,000 clones, approximately 92% seen once. CDR3 length: 14 residues. Germline CDR1 SGHDN, CDR2 FVKESK. The V gene end was trimmed by 5 bases and the J gene end by 5 bases; junction bases not matched to a gene: 7. The chain recombines TRBV14 with TRBJ2-5; the match to TRBD1 covers 8 bases. The source is a female donor with multiple sclerosis, enrolled in a pregnancy study. The source material was peripheral blood, sampled in the first trimester of pregnancy. CDR3 loop: CASSAGGVKETQYF. CDR3 sequence (DNA): TGTGCCAGCAGCGCAGGGGGCGTAAAGGAGACCCAGTACTTC.